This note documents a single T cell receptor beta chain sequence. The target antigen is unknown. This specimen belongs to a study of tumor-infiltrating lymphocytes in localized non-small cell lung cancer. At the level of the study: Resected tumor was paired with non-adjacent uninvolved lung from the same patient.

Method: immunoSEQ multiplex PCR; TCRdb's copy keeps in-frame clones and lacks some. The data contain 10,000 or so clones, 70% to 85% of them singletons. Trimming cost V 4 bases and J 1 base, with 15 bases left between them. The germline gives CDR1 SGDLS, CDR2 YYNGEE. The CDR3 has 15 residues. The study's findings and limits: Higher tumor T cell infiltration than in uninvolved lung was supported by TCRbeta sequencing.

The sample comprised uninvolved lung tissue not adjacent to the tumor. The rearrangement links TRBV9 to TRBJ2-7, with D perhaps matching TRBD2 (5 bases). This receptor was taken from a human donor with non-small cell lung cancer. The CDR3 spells CASSPDYATSYEQYF. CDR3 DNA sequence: TGTGCCAGCAGCCCAGACTACGCCACTTCCTACGAGCAGTACTTC. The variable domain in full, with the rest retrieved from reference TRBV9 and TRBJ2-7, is DSGVTQTPKHLITATGQRVTLRCSPRSGDLSVYWYQQSLDQGLQFLIQYYNGEERAKGNILERFSAQQFPDLHSELNLSSLELGDSALYFCASSPDYATSYEQYFGPGTRLTVT.